The 23 T cell receptor beta chains below were found in one sample sequenced in a study of blood T cell repertoires in COVID-19. The assay was immunoSEQ multiplex PCR, and TCRdb's table has in-frame clones only and misses some. This sample has about 150,000 clones; 65% to 90% occur once, and the top ten carry 9% to 13%. Sequencing was carried out using peripheral blood. The receptors derive from an older woman with COVID-19, enrolled during active disease.

The chain uses TRBV6-5 and TRBJ1-4, with 7 positions matching TRBD1. Trimming cost V 0 bases and J 5 bases; bases outside gene matches: 3. CDR1 MNHEY and CDR2 SVGAGI come from the germline V gene. CDR3 length: 15 residues. CDR3 amino acids: CASSYSDRTNEKLFF. The CDR3 nucleotides are TGTGCCAGCAGTTACTCGGACAGGACGAATGAAAAACTGTTTTTT.

The V call is TRBV12-5, the J call TRBJ1-2; 7 bases line up with TRBD1. The germline V gene has CDR1 LGHNT and CDR2 FRNRAP. This CDR3 is built from 15 residues. The ends lost 6 bases at V and 6 bases at J; junction bases unmatched: 13. The CDR3 here is CASGVLDRPGNGYTF. The CDR3 DNA reads as TGTGCTAGTGGCGTCCTGGACAGGCCCGGGAATGGCTACACCTTC. Together with reference TRBV12-5 and TRBJ1-2, the CDR3 gives the full variable domain: DARVTQTPRHKVTEMGQEVTMRCQPILGHNTVFWYRQTMMQGLELLAYFRNRAPLDDSGMPKDRFSAEMPDATLATLKIQPSEPRDSAVYFCASGVLDRPGNGYTFGSGTRLTVV.

The chain has TRBV3-1 (or the pseudogene TRBV3-2) and TRBJ1-5; D remains unclear. V lost 4 bases, J lost 4 bases, and 14 bases lay in between. Germline loops: CDR1 LGHDT, CDR2 YNNKEL (reference sequence). This CDR3 is built from 15 residues. CDR3 in amino acids: CASSPAEGGNQPQHF. For the CDR3, the DNA is TGTGCCAGCAGCCCCGCAGAGGGAGGGAATCAGCCCCAGCATTTT.

This chain uses TRBV6-5 with TRBJ2-7; 9 bases are shared with TRBD2. The germline gives CDR1 MNHEY, CDR2 SVGAGI. There are 14 residues in the CDR3. V was clipped by 8 bases and J by 5 bases; unmatched bases: 10. The CDR3 DNA reads TGTGCCAGCTGGAGAGCGGGAGGCCGGCACGAGCAGTACTTC. This encodes CASWRAGGRHEQYF.

CDR3: CATLTSGRSQQYF. The CDR3 nucleotides read TGTGCCACCCTGACTAGCGGGAGGTCCCAGCAGTACTTC. The rearrangement uses TRBV12-3 or TRBV12-4 and TRBJ2-7, with TRBD2 identical over 13 bases. The CDR3 covers 13 residues. V was pared by 10 bases and J by 8 bases, with 8 bases of the junction left unmatched.

The V gene is TRBV10-1, the J gene TRBJ2-7; TRBD1 matches at 9 bases. With 3 bases clipped from V and 0 bases from J, the junction kept 6 bases outside the gene matches. CDR1 is WNHNN and CDR2 is SYGVQD in the germline V gene (reference sequence). This CDR3 is 16 amino acids long. The CDR3 nucleotides read TGCGCCAGCAGTGAACGAACAGGGGGCCGCTCCTACGAGCAGTACTTC. Translated, it gives CASSERTGGRSYEQYF.

The rearrangement joins TRBV7-2 to TRBJ1-2, with TRBD1 identical over 7 bases. The germline gives CDR1 SGHTA, CDR2 FQGNSA. V lost 4 bases to trimming and J lost 11 bases; unmatched junction nucleotides: 10. The CDR3 contains 13 residues. DNA of the CDR3: TGTGCCAGCAGCTCCACAGGGGCCCGTCTTTACACCTTC. Translation gives CASSSTGARLYTF.

The V call is TRBV11-1, the J call TRBJ2-1; 14 bases line up with TRBD2. The CDR3 extends over 15 amino acids. J lost 5 bases, V lost 5 bases, and 2 bases had no gene match. CDR1 and CDR2 (germline): SGHAT, FQDESV (reference sequence). DNA of the CDR3: TGTGCCAGCAGCCGACTAGCGGGAGGGGACAATGAGCAGTTCTTC. Encoded protein: CASSRLAGGDNEQFF.

This clone was counted a single time. V usage is TRBV3-1 (or the pseudogene TRBV3-2) and J usage is TRBJ1-6; 9 bases agree with TRBD1. CDR1 and CDR2 from the germline V gene are LGHDT and YNNKEL (reference sequence). With V trimmed by 4 bases and J by 10 bases, 8 bases remained unmatched. The CDR3 totals 15 residues. The CDR3 region has the DNA TGTGCCAGCAGCCCCCCGGGACAGGGTGGCTCACCCCTCCACTTT. Its translation is CASSPPGQGGSPLHF.

The count of this clone is one. Germline is not matched at one junction end, which may reflect a read error. The chain recombines TRBV6-5 with TRBJ1-1, with TRBD1 identical over 9 bases. CDR1 MNHEY and CDR2 SVGAGI come from the germline V gene. The CDR3 totals 14 residues. In nucleotides, the CDR3 is TGTGCCAGCTGTTACAGGGGGCGGAACACTGAAGCTTTCTTT. It codes for CASCYRGRNTEAFF.

The V gene is TRBV27, the J gene TRBJ1-2, with D possibly TRBD1 on 5 matching bases. V gave up 3 bases and J gave up 5 bases, with 16 bases separating them. This CDR3 has 15 residues. Germline CDR1 reads MNHEY; CDR2 reads SMNVEV (reference sequence). The CDR3 loop reads CASSFGRGSSYGYTF. The CDR3 DNA reads as TGTGCCAGCAGTTTCGGAAGGGGTTCATCGTATGGCTACACCTTC.

V is TRBV7-6 and J is TRBJ2-1, with 13 bases lining up with TRBD2. Germline lookup yields CDR1 SGHVS and CDR2 FNYEAQ. The trim removed 5 bases at V and 7 bases at J, leaving 14 bases unmatched. The CDR3 runs 18 residues. The DNA of the CDR3 is TGTGCCAGCAGCCTCACTAGCGGGGGGGCCGGATTATCAAATGAGCAGTTCTTC. Protein product: CASSLTSGGAGLSNEQFF.

The V call is TRBV2, the J call TRBJ1-1; 8 nucleotides agree with TRBD1. Germline V gives CDR1 SNHLY, CDR2 FYNNEI. V shed 3 bases, J shed 7 bases, and the junction held 7 bases outside the gene matches. The CDR3 is 14 residues long. CDR3 protein: CASSEGGTGNEAFF. The CDR3 coding sequence is TGTGCCAGCAGTGAGGGGGGGACAGGTAATGAAGCTTTCTTT.

A single count supports this clone. This sequence joins TRBV27 and TRBJ1-5; D not resolved. Looked up from germline, CDR1 is MNHEY and CDR2 is SMNVEV (reference sequence). The CDR3 extends over 16 amino acids. V lost 3 bases, J lost 0 bases, and 12 bases lay in between. The CDR3 bases are TGTGCCAGCAGTTTGACCTGGGCAGATAGCAATCAGCCCCAGCATTTT. It encodes CASSLTWADSNQPQHF.

This sequence joins TRBV15 and TRBJ1-6; TRBD1 is a possible D gene (6 bases). Germline values: CDR1 LNHNV, CDR2 YYDKDF (reference sequence). The length of the CDR3 is 15 residues. The V end lost 4 bases, the J end lost 5 bases, and 12 bases lay between the germline ends. The CDR3 is CATSTEGHNNSPLHF. The CDR3 DNA is TGTGCCACCAGCACCGAGGGACATAATAATTCACCCCTCCACTTT.

This chain links TRBV10-3 with TRBJ2-1; 13 bases agree with TRBD2. This CDR3 is built from 13 residues. V lost 11 bases and J lost 10; bases outside the gene matches: 8. Germline V CDR1 and CDR2: ENHRY, SYGVKD. The CDR3 loop is CALGTSGAGEQFF. The DNA for the CDR3 is TGTGCCCTCGGGACTAGCGGGGCCGGGGAGCAGTTCTTC.

The chain links TRBV5-6 to TRBJ1-1; 8 bases map to TRBD1. The CDR3 is 14 amino acids. Germline CDR1 and CDR2: SGHDT and YYEEEE. J gave up 0 bases and V 8 bases, and 6 bases lay outside the gene matches. The CDR3 coding sequence is TGTGCCAGTAAGCGACAGGGGTTGAACACTGAAGCTTTCTTT. Translating gives CASKRQGLNTEAFF.

The chain employs TRBV18 and TRBJ1-4; D gene ambiguous. Per the germline V gene, CDR1 is KGHSH and CDR2 is LQKENI. Trimming stripped 4 bases from V and 3 bases from J, with 12 bases between. The CDR3 spans 15 residues. The CDR3 DNA reads as TGTGCCAGCTCACGTTCGAGTCAGGCTAATGAAAAACTGTTTTTT. This translates into CASSRSSQANEKLFF.

This rearrangement joins TRBV3-1 (or the pseudogene TRBV3-2) to TRBJ1-1, with 9 bases fitting TRBD1. Losses at the gene ends were 4 bases for V and 1 base for J; bases not matched to a gene: 7. Germline values: CDR1 LGHDT, CDR2 YNNKEL (reference sequence). The length of the CDR3 is 16 residues. The DNA of the CDR3 is TGTGCCAGCAGCCCTCGGACAGGGGATCCGAACACTGAAGCTTTCTTT. Encoded protein: CASSPRTGDPNTEAFF.

The chain employs TRBV12-3 or TRBV12-4 and TRBJ2-3; unclear D gene. This CDR3 is built from 13 residues. The ends were cut back, 3 bases at V and 4 bases at J, with 8 bases in the middle. CDR3 bases: TGTGCCAGCAGTTTCACCGGTGCAGATACGCAGTATTTT. Translation: CASSFTGADTQYF.

The genes are TRBV5-1 and TRBJ1-2; 9 positions agree with TRBD1. Germline V gives CDR1 SGHRS, CDR2 YFSETQ. The CDR3 runs 14 residues. J lost 8 bases, V lost 1 base, and 6 bases had no gene match. The CDR3 loop is CASSLLPGQGGYTF. Written as DNA, the CDR3 is TGCGCCAGCAGCTTGTTACCGGGACAGGGAGGCTACACCTTC.

In its sample, this clone was seen once. The V and J genes are TRBV14 and TRBJ1-2; 10 bases are shared with TRBD1. CDR1 SGHDN and CDR2 FVKESK come from the germline V gene. The CDR3 runs to 15 residues. With V trimmed by 5 bases and J by 7 bases, 10 bases remained unmatched. The CDR3 DNA follows: TGTGCCAGCAGCTCGCAGACAGGGGGCCGAGGTGGCTACACCTTC. This gives the protein CASSSQTGGRGGYTF.

The chain joins TRBV7-9 to TRBJ2-7, with TRBD1 matching 8 bases. Trimming cost V 4 bases and J 7 bases; bases outside gene matches: 6. CDR3 length: 13 residues. Germline V gene data show CDR1 as SEHNR and CDR2 as FQNEAQ (reference sequence). CDR3 in DNA: TGTGCCAGCAGCTCTACACAGGGGGAAGAGCAGTACTTC. Translating gives CASSSTQGEEQYF.